One and the same sample provided the 30 T cell receptor beta chains below, sequenced in a study of CD8 T cells in ankylosing spondylitis. TCRdb analysed the 5' RACE reads with MiXCR anew, one entry per CDR3 protein. There are some 140,000 distinct CDR3 sequences in the sample; roughly 8.4% occur only once, and about 7.1% lies in the top ten. The sample consisted of synovial fluid, either unsorted or a sorted T cell fraction (not recorded which). The receptors shown here come from a male donor with ankylosing spondylitis.

The J gene is TRBJ2-6, the V gene TRBV4-3; the D is unclear. This CDR3 is 17 amino acids long. Trimming took 0 bases from V and 0 from J, leaving 9 bases between them. The germline gives CDR1 LGHNA, CDR2 YSLEER. The CDR3 coding sequence is TGCGCCAGCAGCCAAGATGGGCAGTACTCTGGGGCCAACGTCCTGACTTTC. Protein sequence: CASSQDGQYSGANVLTF.

At least ten counts were recorded for this clonotype. The CDR3, as DNA: TGTGCCAGCAGAGGGACCGGGACAGGGAACTTCAAGCAGTACTTC. Its translation is CASRGTGTGNFKQYF. The gene calls are TRBV28 and TRBJ2-7, with 9 nucleotides matching TRBD1. Looked up from germline, CDR1 is MDHEN and CDR2 is SYDVKM. Losses at the gene ends were 6 bases for V and 8 bases for J; bases not matched to a gene: 14. The CDR3 is made up of 15 amino acids.

This clonotype was detected only a few times. The CDR3 sequence: CSYLTGLVSSYEQYF. The DNA for the CDR3 is TGCAGTTACCTCACGGGACTAGTCTCCTCGTACGAGCAGTACTTC. The V gene is TRBV20-1, the J gene TRBJ2-7; 8 nucleotides agree with TRBD2. J lost 4 bases, V lost 8 bases, and 16 bases had no gene match. This CDR3 spans 15 amino acids. CDR1 is DFQATT, CDR2 SNEGSKA, per germline (reference sequence).

This clonotype was seen repeatedly, ten times or more. This chain connects TRBV4-2 to TRBJ1-4, with D tentatively TRBD1 (5 bases). The CDR3 sequence is 16 residues long. Trimming removed 3 bases from V and 8 bases from J, with 19 bases in between. Germline V lookup: CDR1 LGHNA, CDR2 YNFKEQ. The CDR3 protein is CASSQHHAGTLEKLFF. The DNA of the CDR3 is TGTGCCAGCAGCCAGCACCACGCCGGGACGCTAGAAAAACTGTTTTTT.

The genes are TRBV20-1 and TRBJ2-7; 16 bases match TRBD2. In germline, CDR1 is DFQATT, CDR2 SNEGSKA (reference sequence). The CDR3 is made up of 12 amino acids. The chain's CDR3 is CSGTSGRDEQYF. The CDR3 nucleotides read TGCAGCGGGACTAGCGGGAGGGATGAGCAGTACTTC.

This clonotype occurred many times. The chain employs TRBV10-1 and TRBJ2-7; perhaps TRBD1 as D (5 bases). V was pared by 2 bases and J by 6 bases, with 14 bases between. The germline gives CDR1 WNHNN, CDR2 SYGVQD (reference sequence). This CDR3 spans 14 amino acids. This CDR3 is CASSEGLYGAEQYF. CDR3 sequence (DNA): TGCGCCAGCAGTGAGGGCCTTTATGGGGCCGAGCAGTACTTC.

This clonotype was seen only a few times. The CDR3 sequence is CSAPTGWAGANVLTF. The CDR3 coding sequence is TGCAGTGCCCCGACAGGGTGGGCTGGGGCCAACGTCCTGACTTTC. The chain links TRBV20-1 to TRBJ2-6; 7 positions match TRBD1. The CDR3 has 15 amino acids. V lost 6 bases and J lost 2; bases outside the gene matches: 7. Germline values: CDR1 DFQATT, CDR2 SNEGSKA (reference sequence).

This chain joins TRBV6-1 and TRBJ1-5; D unclear. The CDR3 contains 14 residues. Trimming pared 2 bases from V and 7 bases from J, leaving 12 bases between. The germline gives CDR1 MNHNS, CDR2 SASEGT. The chain's CDR3 is CASSENGVWQPQHF. The DNA for the CDR3 is TGTGCCAGCAGTGAAAATGGTGTTTGGCAGCCCCAGCATTTT.

This clonotype was found many times. CDR3 nucleotide sequence: TGCGCCAGCAGCCAAGACCCGACTAGCGGGGGGGGCACCGGGGAGCTGTTTTTT. Amino acids: CASSQDPTSGGGTGELFF. This sequence joins TRBV4-3 and TRBJ2-2; 14 bases fit TRBD2. The trim removed 0 bases at V and 4 bases at J, leaving 4 bases unmatched. The CDR3 covers 18 residues. Germline V CDR1 and CDR2: LGHNA, YSLEER.

This clonotype showed up many times. The chain recombines TRBV29-1 with TRBJ1-4; D is ambiguous. Trimming took 1 base from V and 7 from J, leaving 7 bases between them. CDR3 length: 12 amino acids. Germline CDR1 is SQVTM and CDR2 is ANQGSEA. The CDR3 protein is CSVEVGSEKLFF. The CDR3 DNA reads TGCAGCGTTGAAGTTGGGAGTGAAAAACTGTTTTTT.

This clonotype was detected only a few times. The CDR3 region has the DNA TGCAGTGCACCGAGAGCGGGAGTGGCGGAGACCCAGTACTTC. Protein product: CSAPRAGVAETQYF. The chain carries TRBV20-1 and TRBJ2-5; 8 bases line up with TRBD2. This CDR3 is built from 14 residues. Per the germline V gene, CDR1 is DFQATT and CDR2 is SNEGSKA (reference sequence). The junction had 11 bases not matched to a gene; V was cut back by 6 bases and J by 5 bases.

In DNA, the CDR3 is TGTGCCTGGATCCAGACTAGCTCCCCCTACGAGCAGTACTTC. It is translated as CAWIQTSSPYEQYF. This sequence joins TRBV30 and TRBJ2-7; 7 bases line up with TRBD2. Trimming cost V 4 bases and J 2 bases; bases outside gene matches: 8. This CDR3 spans 14 amino acids. Per the germline V gene, CDR1 is GTSNPN and CDR2 is SVGIG (reference sequence).

The chain's CDR3 is CASSLARQRLHF. The CDR3 DNA reads as TGTGCCAGCAGTTTGGCCCGACAGAGACTCCACTTT. The chain uses TRBV28 and TRBJ1-6; D might be TRBD1 (5 bases). The CDR3 sequence is 12 residues long. Germline CDR1 MDHEN, CDR2 SYDVKM. Trimming shortened V by 3 bases and J by 16 bases, and 13 bases separated the two germline ends.

The V and J genes are TRBV5-5 and TRBJ1-1; D is perhaps TRBD1 (5 bases). Germline loops: CDR1 SGHKS, CDR2 YYEKEE (reference sequence). The CDR3 contains 13 residues. V shed 2 bases and J shed 8 bases, with 13 bases lying between them. The CDR3 sequence is CASSLLGGVEAFF. The CDR3 DNA reads as TGTGCCAGCAGCTTACTGGGAGGGGTCGAAGCTTTCTTT.

This clonotype was counted at least ten times. The J gene is TRBJ1-4, the V gene TRBV5-1, with D possibly matching TRBD1 (5 bases). CDR1 is SGHRS and CDR2 is YFSETQ in the germline V gene. The CDR3 length is 15 residues. The V end lost 1 base, the J end lost 8 bases, and 15 bases lay between the germline ends. DNA for the CDR3: TGCGCCAGCAGCTTGTTGGCAGGGAAAAACGAAAAACTGTTTTTT. This gives the protein CASSLLAGKNEKLFF.

The chain is built from TRBV28 and TRBJ1-3; unclear D gene. CDR1 is MDHEN, CDR2 SYDVKM, per germline. The ends were cut back, 5 bases at V and 9 bases at J, with 8 bases in the middle. CDR3 length: 11 amino acids. Here the CDR3 reads CASSRRGTIYF. The CDR3 bases are TGTGCCAGCAGTAGGAGAGGCACCATATATTTT.

This clonotype has more than one count but fewer than ten. This chain joins TRBV15 and TRBJ2-5, with D possibly being TRBD2 (5 bases). Germline loops: CDR1 LNHNV, CDR2 YYDKDF (reference sequence). CDR3 length: 15 residues. V lost 0 bases, J lost 8 bases, and 16 bases lay in between. CDR3 residues: CATSRDLGSGPTQYF. The CDR3 nucleotides are TGTGCCACCAGCAGAGATTTGGGGAGCGGTCCAACCCAGTACTTC.

This clonotype appeared a few times. CDR3 in DNA: TGTGCTAGTGGCCCTGGACAGGGGATGAACACTGAAGCTTTCTTT. Translated: CASGPGQGMNTEAFF. The gene calls are TRBV12-5 and TRBJ1-1; 9 bases are a match to TRBD1. After removal of 6 bases from V and 0 bases from J, the junction contained 5 bases not matched to a gene. The CDR3 is made up of 15 amino acids. The germline gives CDR1 LGHNT, CDR2 FRNRAP.

Concerning this clonotype itself: This may come from a read error, since a much larger clone is one base off. V gene TRBV5-6 combines with J gene TRBJ1-5; D is unclear. The CDR3 runs 14 residues. V lost 0 bases and J 9 bases, leaving 13 bases between the germline ends. CDR1 is SGHDT and CDR2 is YYEEEE in the germline V gene. The CDR3 spells CASSLGSGPGPQHF. The CDR3 DNA reads as TGTGCCAGCAGCTTGGGTTCAGGTCCGGGGCCCCAGCATTTT. Combining the CDR3 with reference TRBV5-6 and TRBJ1-5 gives the whole variable domain DAGVTQSPTHLIKTRGQQVTLRCSPKSGHDTVSWYQQALGQGPQFIFQYYEEEERQRGNFPDRFSGHQFPNYSSELNVNALLLGDSALYLCASSLGSGPGPQHFGDGTRLSIL.

The chain employs TRBV6-4 and TRBJ2-7; 7 bases are shared with TRBD1. Per the germline V gene, CDR1 is MRHNA and CDR2 is SNTAGT. Trimming took 10 bases from V and 1 from J; bases not matched to a gene: 16. This CDR3 is 16 amino acids long. CDR3 nucleotide sequence: TGTGCCAACAGAAAGAAGGGGGCCCCAACTTCCTACGAGCAGTACTTC. Its translation is CANRKKGAPTSYEQYF.

This clonotype was recorded many times. V gene TRBV27 combines with J gene TRBJ1-6; D remains ambiguous. This CDR3 is built from 13 residues. V lost 2 bases to trimming and J lost 7 bases, with 6 bases between them. The germline V gene encodes CDR1 MNHEY and CDR2 SMNVEV (reference sequence). The CDR3 sequence: CASSLLRNSPLHF. CDR3 nucleotide sequence: TGTGCCAGCAGTTTACTACGGAATTCACCCCTCCACTTT.

This clonotype was seen at least ten times. The chain is built from TRBV20-1 and TRBJ2-7; 7 bases fit TRBD1. This CDR3 is 13 amino acids long. Trimming removed 3 bases from V and 7 bases from J; junction bases left unmatched: 9. Per germline, CDR1 DFQATT and CDR2 SNEGSKA (reference sequence). CDR3: CSASTTGYREQYF. The CDR3 region has the DNA TGCAGTGCTAGTACGACAGGGTATCGGGAGCAGTACTTC.

This clonotype was seen ten or more times. The chain links TRBV18 to TRBJ2-1; D is unclear. The CDR3 is made up of 11 amino acids. Germline assignment: CDR1 KGHSH and CDR2 LQKENI. Trimming shortened V by 2 bases and J by 5 bases, and 1 base separated the two germline ends. The CDR3 DNA sequence: TGTGCCAGCTCACCAAACAATGAGCAGTTCTTC. It is translated as CASSPNNEQFF.

This clonotype appeared many times. The V gene is TRBV10-3, the J gene TRBJ2-5; TRBD2 agrees at 8 bases. Germline V gene lookup returns CDR1 ENHRY and CDR2 SYGVKD. With V trimmed by 5 bases and J by 5 bases, 7 bases remained unmatched. The CDR3 contains 14 residues. The CDR3 here is CAISSRGATETQYF. The CDR3 DNA reads TGTGCCATCAGTTCGCGGGGGGCGACGGAGACCCAGTACTTC.

This clonotype was seen repeatedly, ten times or more. The chain has TRBV12-3 or TRBV12-4 and TRBJ1-3; D is ambiguous. The CDR3 consists of 14 residues. The ends were cut back, 6 bases at V and 0 bases at J, with 9 bases in the middle. The CDR3 reads CASRVVLSGNTIYF. The DNA for the CDR3 is TGTGCCAGCAGGGTAGTCCTCTCTGGAAACACCATATATTTT.

CDR3 protein: CASSADGGGTEAFF. For the CDR3, the DNA is TGTGCCAGCAGCGCGGACGGTGGGGGCACTGAAGCTTTCTTT. The chain joins TRBV7-2 to TRBJ1-1; D might be TRBD1 (5 bases). The germline gives CDR1 SGHTA, CDR2 FQGNSA. With 5 bases removed from V and 4 bases from J, the gap between germline ends came to 14 bases. The CDR3 runs to 14 residues.

This clonotype was detected a few times. J is TRBJ2-1 and V is TRBV11-2; 12 positions agree with TRBD2. V was clipped by 5 bases and J by 6 bases; unmatched bases: 11. Germline values: CDR1 SGHAT, CDR2 FQNNGV. CDR3 size: 17 residues. The CDR3: CASSLGRTSGIGNEQFF. The CDR3 DNA sequence: TGTGCCAGCAGCCTAGGGAGGACTAGCGGGATAGGCAATGAGCAGTTCTTC. Variable domain in full (rest from reference TRBV11-2 and TRBJ2-1): EAGVAQSPRYKIIEKRQSVAFWCNPISGHATLYWYQQILGQGPKLLIQFQNNGVVDDSQLPKDRFSAERLKGVDSTLKIQPAKLEDSAVYLCASSLGRTSGIGNEQFFGPGTRLTVL.

For this clonotype: The CDR3 end shows no conserved phenylalanine or tryptophan, and so a read error is likely. The rearrangement uses TRBV4-3 and TRBJ2-1; no clear D gene. The CDR3 totals 16 residues. V dropped 0 bases and J dropped 3 bases, with 12 bases sitting between them. Germline V CDR1 and CDR2: LGHNA, YSLEER. As DNA, the CDR3 is TGCGCCAGCAGCCAAGATAGGCTAGTAGGCTACAATGAGCAGTTCCTC. The encoded protein is CASSQDRLVGYNEQFL.

The sample holds many counts of this clonotype. This sequence joins TRBV9 and TRBJ2-7; no clear D gene. CDR1 is SGDLS, CDR2 YYNGEE, per germline. V dropped 0 bases and J dropped 3 bases, with 10 bases sitting between them. This CDR3 is built from 14 residues. CDR3 DNA: TGTGCCAGCAGCGTAGATGTAGGGAACTACGAGCAGTACTTC. Translating gives CASSVDVGNYEQYF. Using reference TRBV9 and TRBJ2-7 for the parts outside the CDR3, the full variable domain is DSGVTQTPKHLITATGQRVTLRCSPRSGDLSVYWYQQSLDQGLQFLIQYYNGEERAKGNILERFSAQQFPDLHSELNLSSLELGDSALYFCASSVDVGNYEQYFGPGTRLTVT.

This clonotype was seen only a few times. The chain combines TRBV3-1 with TRBJ2-2; D possibly corresponds to TRBD1 (5 bases). V dropped 4 bases and J dropped 1 base, with 19 bases sitting between them. The CDR3 is 18 amino acids. Germline CDR1 reads LGHDT; CDR2 reads YNNKEL (reference sequence). The CDR3 sequence is CASSRVKGPGLNTGELFF. CDR3 sequence (DNA): TGTGCCAGCAGCCGAGTAAAAGGGCCAGGGCTGAACACCGGGGAGCTGTTTTTT.